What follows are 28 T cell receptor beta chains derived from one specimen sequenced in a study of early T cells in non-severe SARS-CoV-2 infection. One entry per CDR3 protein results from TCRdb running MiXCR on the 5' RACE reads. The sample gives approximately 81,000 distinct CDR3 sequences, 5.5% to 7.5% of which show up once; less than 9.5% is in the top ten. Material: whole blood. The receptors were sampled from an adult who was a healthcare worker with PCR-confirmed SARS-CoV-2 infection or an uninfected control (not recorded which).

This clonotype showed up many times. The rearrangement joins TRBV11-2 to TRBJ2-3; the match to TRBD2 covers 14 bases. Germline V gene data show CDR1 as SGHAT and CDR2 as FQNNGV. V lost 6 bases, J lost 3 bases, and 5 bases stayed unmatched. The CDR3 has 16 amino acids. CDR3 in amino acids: CASRPGLAGVTDTQYF. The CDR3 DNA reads TGTGCCAGCAGGCCGGGACTAGCGGGAGTGACAGATACGCAGTATTTT.

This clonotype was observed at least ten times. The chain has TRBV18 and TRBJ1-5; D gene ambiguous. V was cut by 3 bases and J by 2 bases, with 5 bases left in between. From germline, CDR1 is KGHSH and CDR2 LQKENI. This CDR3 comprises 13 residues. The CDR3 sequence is CASSPSGNQPQHF. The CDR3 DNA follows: TGTGCCAGCTCACCTTCAGGCAATCAGCCCCAGCATTTT.

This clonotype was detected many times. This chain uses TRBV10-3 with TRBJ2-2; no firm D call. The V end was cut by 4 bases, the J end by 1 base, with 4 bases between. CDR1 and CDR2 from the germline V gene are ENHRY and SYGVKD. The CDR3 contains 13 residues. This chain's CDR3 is CAISAGNTGELFF. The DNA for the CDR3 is TGTGCCATCAGTGCGGGGAACACCGGGGAGCTGTTTTTT.

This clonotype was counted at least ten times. DNA of the CDR3: TGCAGTGCTACGACAGGGGGCTCTGGGGCCAACGTCCTGACTTTC. It translates to CSATTGGSGANVLTF. This chain joins TRBV20-1 and TRBJ2-6, with 9 bases lining up with TRBD1. This CDR3 region has 15 residues. Trimming took 4 bases from V and 0 from J; bases not matched to a gene: 1. From germline, CDR1 is DFQATT and CDR2 SNEGSKA (reference sequence).

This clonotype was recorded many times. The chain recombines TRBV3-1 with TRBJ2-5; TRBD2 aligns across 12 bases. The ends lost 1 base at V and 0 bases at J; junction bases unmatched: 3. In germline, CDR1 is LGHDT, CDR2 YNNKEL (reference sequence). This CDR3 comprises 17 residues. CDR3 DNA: TGTGCCAGCAGCCAAGCACTAGCGGGGGGACACCAAGAGACCCAGTACTTC. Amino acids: CASSQALAGGHQETQYF.

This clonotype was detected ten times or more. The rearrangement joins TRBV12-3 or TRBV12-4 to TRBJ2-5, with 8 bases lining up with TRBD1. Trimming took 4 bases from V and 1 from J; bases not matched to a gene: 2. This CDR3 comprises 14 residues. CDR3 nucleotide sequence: TGTGCCAGCAGTTCGACAGGGGCCCAAGAGACCCAGTACTTC. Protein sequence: CASSSTGAQETQYF.

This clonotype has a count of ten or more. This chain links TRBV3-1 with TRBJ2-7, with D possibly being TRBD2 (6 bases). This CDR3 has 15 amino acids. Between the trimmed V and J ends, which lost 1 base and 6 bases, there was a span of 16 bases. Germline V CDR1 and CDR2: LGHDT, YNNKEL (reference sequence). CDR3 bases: TGTGCCAGCAGCCAAGGGTTGGTACTAGCAAGCGAGCAGTACTTC. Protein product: CASSQGLVLASEQYF.

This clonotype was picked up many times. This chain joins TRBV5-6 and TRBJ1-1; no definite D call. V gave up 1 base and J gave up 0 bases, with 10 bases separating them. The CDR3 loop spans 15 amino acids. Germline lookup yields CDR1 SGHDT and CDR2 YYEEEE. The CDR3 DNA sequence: TGTGCCAGCAGCTTGTACAGCCCAATGAACACTGAAGCTTTCTTT. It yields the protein CASSLYSPMNTEAFF.

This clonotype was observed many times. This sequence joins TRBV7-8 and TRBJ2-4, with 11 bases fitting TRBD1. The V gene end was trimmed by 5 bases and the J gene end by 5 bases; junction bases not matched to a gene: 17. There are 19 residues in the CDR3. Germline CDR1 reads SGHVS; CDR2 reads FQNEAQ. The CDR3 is CASSPGQGAAQNQENIQYF. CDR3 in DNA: TGTGCCAGCAGCCCTGGACAGGGGGCCGCCCAAAATCAAGAAAACATTCAGTACTTC.

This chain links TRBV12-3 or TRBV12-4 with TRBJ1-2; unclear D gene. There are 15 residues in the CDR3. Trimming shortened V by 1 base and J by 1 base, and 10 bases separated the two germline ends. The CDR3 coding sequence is TGTGCCAGCAGTTTAGAAGGCAGGAGTAACTATGGCTACACCTTC. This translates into CASSLEGRSNYGYTF.

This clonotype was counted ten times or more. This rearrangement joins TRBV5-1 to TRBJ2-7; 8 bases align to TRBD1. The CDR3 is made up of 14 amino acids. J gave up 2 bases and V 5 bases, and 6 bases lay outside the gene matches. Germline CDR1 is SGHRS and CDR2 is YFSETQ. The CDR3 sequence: CASSILTGAYEQYF. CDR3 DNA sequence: TGCGCCAGCAGTATATTGACAGGGGCCTACGAGCAGTACTTC.

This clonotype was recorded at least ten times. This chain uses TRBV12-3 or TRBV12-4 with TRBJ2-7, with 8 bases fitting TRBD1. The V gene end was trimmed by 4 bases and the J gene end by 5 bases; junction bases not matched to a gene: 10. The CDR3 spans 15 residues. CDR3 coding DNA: TGTGCCAGCAGTTCCACCGGGACAGGAGGCCACGAGCAGTACTTC. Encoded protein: CASSSTGTGGHEQYF.

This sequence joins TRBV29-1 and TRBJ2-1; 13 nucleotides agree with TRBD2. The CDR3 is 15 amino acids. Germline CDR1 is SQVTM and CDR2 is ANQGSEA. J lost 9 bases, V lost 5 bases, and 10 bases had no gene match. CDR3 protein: CSVQTSGGGTGEQFF. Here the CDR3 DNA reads TGCAGCGTTCAAACTAGCGGGGGGGGCACCGGTGAGCAGTTCTTC.

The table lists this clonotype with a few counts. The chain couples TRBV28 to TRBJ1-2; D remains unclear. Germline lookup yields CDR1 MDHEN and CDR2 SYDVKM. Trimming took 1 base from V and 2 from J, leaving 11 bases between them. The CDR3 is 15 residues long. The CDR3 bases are TGTGCCAGCAGTTTATCAGACAAAACCAACTATGGCTACACCTTC. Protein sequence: CASSLSDKTNYGYTF.

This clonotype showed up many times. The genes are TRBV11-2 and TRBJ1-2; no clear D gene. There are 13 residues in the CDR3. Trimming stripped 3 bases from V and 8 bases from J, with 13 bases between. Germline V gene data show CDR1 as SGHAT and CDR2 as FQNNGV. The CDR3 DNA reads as TGTGCCAGCAGCTTCGGCCGGGCCCGAGGCTACACCTTC. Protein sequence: CASSFGRARGYTF.

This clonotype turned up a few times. The CDR3 bases are TGTGCCAGCAGCGTTTCCGGACCGCCGTACTCCGGCACCTTC. Translation: CASSVSGPPYSGTF. J is TRBJ1-2 and V is TRBV6-5; D unresolved. Germline lookup yields CDR1 MNHEY and CDR2 SVGAGI. The V end was cut by 6 bases, the J end by 13 bases, with 24 bases between. The CDR3 is 14 amino acids.

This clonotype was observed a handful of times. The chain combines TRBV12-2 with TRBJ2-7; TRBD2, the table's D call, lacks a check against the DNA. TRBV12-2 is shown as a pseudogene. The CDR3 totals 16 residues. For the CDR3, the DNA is TGTGCAAGTCGCTATTGGACTAGCCAACCCTTCTACGAGCAGTACTTC. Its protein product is CASRYWTSQPFYEQYF.

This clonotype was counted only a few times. CDR3: CASSVIQGVPYEQYF. The CDR3 nucleotides are TGTGCCAGCAGTGTAATCCAGGGGGTCCCCTACGAGCAGTACTTC. This chain joins TRBV28 and TRBJ2-7; 7 nucleotides agree with TRBD1. V was clipped by 5 bases and J by 2 bases; unmatched bases: 9. The CDR3 contains 15 residues. Germline V gene data show CDR1 as MDHEN and CDR2 as SYDVKM.

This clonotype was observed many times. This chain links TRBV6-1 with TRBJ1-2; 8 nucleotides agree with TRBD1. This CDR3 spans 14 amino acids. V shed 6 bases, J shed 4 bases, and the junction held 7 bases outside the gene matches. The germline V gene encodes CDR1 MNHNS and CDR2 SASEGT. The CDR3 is CASRRTGTSYGYTF. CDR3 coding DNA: TGTGCCAGCAGAAGGACAGGGACGAGCTATGGCTACACCTTC.

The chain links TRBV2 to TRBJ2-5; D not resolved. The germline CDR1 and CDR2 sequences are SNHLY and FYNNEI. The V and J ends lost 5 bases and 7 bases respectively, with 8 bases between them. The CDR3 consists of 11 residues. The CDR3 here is CASSSSRTQYF. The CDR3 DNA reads TGTGCCAGCAGTTCCTCGCGGACCCAGTACTTC.

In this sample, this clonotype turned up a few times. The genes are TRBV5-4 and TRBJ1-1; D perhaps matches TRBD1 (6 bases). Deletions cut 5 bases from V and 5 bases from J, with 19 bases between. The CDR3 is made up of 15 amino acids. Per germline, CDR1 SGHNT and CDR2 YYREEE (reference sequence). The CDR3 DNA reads TGTGCCAGCAGAACCGGGACACCCCTCGGGACTGAAGCTTTCTTT. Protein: CASRTGTPLGTEAFF.

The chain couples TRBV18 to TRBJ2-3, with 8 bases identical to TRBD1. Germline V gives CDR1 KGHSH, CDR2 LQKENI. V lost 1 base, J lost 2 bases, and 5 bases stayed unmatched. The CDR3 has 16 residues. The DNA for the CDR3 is TGTGCCAGCTCACCACTTGGACAGGGATTCACAGATACGCAGTATTTT. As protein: CASSPLGQGFTDTQYF.

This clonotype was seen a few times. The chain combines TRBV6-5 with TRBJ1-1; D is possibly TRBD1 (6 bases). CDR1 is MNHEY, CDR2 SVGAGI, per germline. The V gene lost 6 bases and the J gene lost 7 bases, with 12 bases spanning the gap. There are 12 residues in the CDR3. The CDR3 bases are TGTGCCAGCAGCCGTGGACAGTATGAAGCTTTCTTT. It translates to CASSRGQYEAFF.

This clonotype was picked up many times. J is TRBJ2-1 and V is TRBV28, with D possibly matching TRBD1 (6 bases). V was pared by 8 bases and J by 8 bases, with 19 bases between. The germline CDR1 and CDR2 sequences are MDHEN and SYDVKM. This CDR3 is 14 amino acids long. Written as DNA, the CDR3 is TGTGCCAGCGCCGCCCTCGACAGGTTGCATGAGCAGTTCTTC. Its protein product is CASAALDRLHEQFF.

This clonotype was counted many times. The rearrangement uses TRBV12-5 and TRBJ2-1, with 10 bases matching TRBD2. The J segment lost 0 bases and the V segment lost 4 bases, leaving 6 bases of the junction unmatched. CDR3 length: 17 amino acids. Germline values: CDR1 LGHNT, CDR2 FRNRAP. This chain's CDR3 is CASGYTSGKNSYNEQFF. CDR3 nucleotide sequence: TGTGCTAGTGGTTACACTAGCGGGAAGAACTCCTACAATGAGCAGTTCTTC.

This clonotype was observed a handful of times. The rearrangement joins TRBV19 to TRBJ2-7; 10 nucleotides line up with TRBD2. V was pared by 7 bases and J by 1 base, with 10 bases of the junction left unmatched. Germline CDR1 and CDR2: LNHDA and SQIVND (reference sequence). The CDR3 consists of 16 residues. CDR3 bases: TGTGCCAGTAAACCTCTAGCGGGAGCTGGATCCTACGAGCAGTACTTC. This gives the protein CASKPLAGAGSYEQYF.

The CDR3 protein is CASSHRDSRRNEQFF. In DNA form, the CDR3 reads TGTGCCAGCTCCCACCGGGACAGCCGACGCAATGAGCAGTTCTTC. This rearrangement joins TRBV18 to TRBJ2-1, with 7 bases identical to TRBD1. Germline V lookup: CDR1 KGHSH, CDR2 LQKENI. The V segment lost 6 bases and the J segment 6 bases; nucleotides outside the gene matches: 11. The CDR3 spans 15 residues. The variable domain in full, with the rest retrieved from reference TRBV18 and TRBJ2-1, is NAGVMQNPRHLVRRRGQEARLRCSPMKGHSHVYWYRQLPEEGLKFMVYLQKENIIDESGMPKERFSAEFPKEGPSILRIQQVVRGDSAAYFCASSHRDSRRNEQFFGPGTRLTVL.

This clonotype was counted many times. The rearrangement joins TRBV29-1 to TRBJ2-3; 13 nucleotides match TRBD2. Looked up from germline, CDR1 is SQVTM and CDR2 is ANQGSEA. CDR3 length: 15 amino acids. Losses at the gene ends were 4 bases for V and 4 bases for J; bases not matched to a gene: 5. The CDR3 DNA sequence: TGCAGCGTTGGGACTAGCGGGAGCTGGTCAGATACGCAGTATTTT. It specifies CSVGTSGSWSDTQYF.